This TCR beta chain was sequenced for a study of OX40 agonist ivuxolimab in advanced cancers. Study outcomes and limitations: CD8+ T cells showed, on average, more clonal expansion than CD4+ cells.

Concerning this clone itself: Antigen: not known.

Using immunoSEQ multiplex PCR, the repertoire was profiled, and TCRdb retains in-frame clones only, with some absent. The sample consists of 15,000 to 25,000 clones, roughly 70% of them appearing once. Looked up from germline, CDR1 is LNHDA and CDR2 is SQIVND (reference sequence). Germline trimming cut 3 bases from V and 3 bases from J; bases unmatched to any gene: 5. The CDR3 extends over 16 amino acids. Material: CD4+ or CD8+ T cells sorted from blood, obtained in a trial of the OX40 agonist ivuxolimab. The chain has TRBV19 and TRBJ2-2; the match to TRBD2 covers 9 bases. This TCR came from an adult with an advanced solid tumor such as melanoma, head and neck, liver or kidney cancer. The CDR3 bases are TGTGCCAGTAGTATGGGCGGGAGGGCCTACACCGGGGAGCTGTTTTTT. This encodes CASSMGGRAYTGELFF.